Listed below are T cell receptor beta chains from one sample, sequenced in a study of OX40 agonist ivuxolimab in advanced cancers. Repertoires were generated with immunoSEQ multiplex PCR, while TCRdb's copy carries only in-frame clones and drops some. The sample lists about 27,000 clones, 75% to 90% occurring once. Sequencing was performed on CD4+ or CD8+ T cells sorted from blood, taken in a trial of the OX40 agonist ivuxolimab. All receptors derive from an adult with an advanced solid tumor such as melanoma, head and neck, liver or kidney cancer. Each CDR3 is given with its conserved first and last residue. A D gene is named only where the DNA matches it firmly. For some rows the clone size is stated as once, few or many, or as a class when expanded; others skip it.

CDR3: CASREGLRGNSPLHF; DNA: TGTGCCAGCAGGGAGGGTCTTCGGGGTAATTCACCCCTCCACTTT; size: .; D: .; J: TRBJ1-6; V: TRBV6-5
CDR3: CASSQDLAGPHLAYEQYF; DNA: TGTGCCAGCAGCCAAGATCTGGCAGGTCCTCATTTAGCCTACGAGCAGTACTTC; size: .; D: .; J: TRBJ2-7; V: TRBV14
CDR3: CASSLERLYYGYTF; DNA: TGTGCCAGCAGCTTAGAGCGTCTCTACTATGGCTACACCTTC; size: .; D: .; J: TRBJ1-2; V: TRBV11-2
CDR3: CASRLAGETDTQYF; DNA: TGTGCCAGCAGACTAGCGGGAGAGACAGATACGCAGTATTTT; size: .; D: TRBD2; J: TRBJ2-3; V: TRBV27
CDR3: CASSLWGLEETQYF; DNA: TGTGCCAGCAGTTTATGGGGGCTAGAAGAGACCCAGTACTTC; size: .; D: .; J: TRBJ2-5; V: TRBV27
CDR3: CASSFGTEVSYEQYF; DNA: TGTGCCAGCAGTTTCGGGACAGAAGTATCCTACGAGCAGTACTTC; size: once; D: TRBD1; J: TRBJ2-7; V: TRBV6-5
CDR3: CASSFGTELYEQYF; DNA: TGTGCCAGCAGTTTCGGGACAGAGTTATACGAGCAGTACTTC; size: once; D: TRBD1; J: TRBJ2-7; V: TRBV28
CDR3: CASSVEGANSPLHF; DNA: TGTGCCAGCAGCGTAGAAGGGGCGAATTCACCCCTCCACTTT; size: .; D: .; J: TRBJ1-6; V: TRBV9
CDR3: CASRDFLSSYNEQFF; DNA: TGTGCCAGTAGGGACTTCTTAAGCTCCTACAATGAGCAGTTCTTC; size: once; D: .; J: TRBJ2-1; V: TRBV19
CDR3: CASSYPIRPYEQYF; DNA: TGTGCCAGCAGTTACCCAATACGACCCTACGAGCAGTACTTC; size: .; D: .; J: TRBJ2-7; V: TRBV28
CDR3: CASSQDRMTGPNTDTQYF; DNA: TGTGCCAGCAGCCAAGATCGGATGACAGGTCCGAACACAGATACGCAGTATTTT; size: .; D: .; J: TRBJ2-3; V: TRBV14
CDR3: CASSVSGQAQETQYF; DNA: TGCGCCAGCAGTGTCTCAGGACAGGCACAAGAGACCCAGTACTTC; size: .; D: TRBD1; J: TRBJ2-5; V: TRBV10-1
CDR3: CASSEGWRGDEQYF; DNA: TGCGCCAGCAGTGAAGGTTGGCGCGGGGACGAGCAGTACTTC; size: .; D: .; J: TRBJ2-7; V: TRBV10-1
CDR3: CASSQTTQREQYF; DNA: TGTGCCAGCAGCCAAACAACGCAGCGGGAGCAGTACTTC; size: .; D: .; J: TRBJ2-7; V: TRBV7-9
CDR3: CASSLGETSTDTQYF; DNA: TGTGCCAGCAGCTTGGGCGAGACTAGCACAGATACGCAGTATTTT; size: once; D: .; J: TRBJ2-3; V: TRBV5-5
CDR3: CASSPQSGGDSYEQYF; DNA: TGCGCCAGCAGCCCTCAAAGCGGGGGGGACTCCTACGAGCAGTACTTC; size: .; D: TRBD2; J: TRBJ2-7; V: TRBV4-1
CDR3: CASSQERLEMNTGELFF; DNA: TGCGCCAGCAGCCAAGAGCGGCTAGAGATGAACACCGGGGAGCTGTTTTTT; size: .; D: .; J: TRBJ2-2; V: TRBV4-1
CDR3: CATSPRYNEQFF; DNA: TGTGCCACCAGCCCCCGCTACAATGAGCAGTTCTTC; size: .; D: .; J: TRBJ2-1; V: TRBV15
CDR3: CASSLTGSLPFF; DNA: TGTGCCAGCAGCTTAACGGGGTCCCTCCCTTTCTTT; size: medium-sized; D: .; J: TRBJ1-1; V: TRBV7-3
CDR3: CASSISGSYEQYF; DNA: TGTGCCAGCAGCATCTCAGGGAGCTACGAGCAGTACTTC; size: .; D: .; J: TRBJ2-7; V: TRBV7-9
CDR3: CASSLGQISNQPQHF; DNA: TGTGCCAGCAGCTTGGGGCAGATAAGCAATCAGCCCCAGCATTTT; size: .; D: .; J: TRBJ1-5; V: TRBV5-8
CDR3: CASSESGRENEQFF; DNA: TGTGCCAGCAGCGAAAGCGGGAGGGAAAATGAGCAGTTCTTC; size: .; D: TRBD2; J: TRBJ2-1; V: TRBV9
CDR3: CASSVASGGTDTQYF; DNA: TGTGCCAGCAGCGTAGCTAGCGGTGGCACAGATACGCAGTATTTT; size: .; D: TRBD2; J: TRBJ2-3; V: TRBV9
CDR3: CASSLLNTGELFF; DNA: TGTGCCAGCAGTTTATTGAACACCGGGGAGCTGTTTTTT; size: .; D: .; J: TRBJ2-2; V: TRBV27
CDR3: CASSPRQGESSYEQYF; DNA: TGTGCCAGCAGCCCCCGACAGGGGGAGAGCTCCTACGAGCAGTACTTC; size: few; D: TRBD1; J: TRBJ2-7; V: TRBV9
CDR3: CASSLGGLVQYF; DNA: TGCGCCAGCAGCTTGGGAGGTTTAGTGCAGTACTTC; size: .; D: .; J: TRBJ2-7; V: TRBV5-1
CDR3: CARGRDMNTEAFF; DNA: TGTGCCAGGGGAAGGGACATGAACACTGAAGCTTTCTTT; size: few; D: .; J: TRBJ1-1; V: TRBV2
CDR3: CASSLNLAGGEKYNEQFF; DNA: TGTGCCAGCAGCTTAAATTTAGCGGGGGGGGAAAAATACAATGAGCAGTTCTTC; size: .; D: TRBD2; J: TRBJ2-1; V: TRBV11-2
CDR3: CASSFGTLGDEQFF; DNA: TGTGCCAGCAGCTTTGGGACCCTGGGGGATGAGCAGTTCTTC; size: .; D: .; J: TRBJ2-1; V: TRBV7-6
CDR3: CASSQGGREQYF; DNA: TGTGCCAGCAGCCAAGGGGGGAGGGAGCAGTACTTC; size: once; D: .; J: TRBJ2-7; V: TRBV4-2
CDR3: CASSASGTPKFF; DNA: TGTGCCAGCAGCGCATCCGGGACTCCCAAGTTCTTC; size: .; D: .; J: TRBJ2-1; V: TRBV9
CDR3: CASSYSSTGELFF; DNA: TGTGCCAGCAGTTACTCAAGTACCGGGGAGCTGTTTTTT; size: .; D: .; J: TRBJ2-2; V: TRBV6-5
CDR3: CASSVAGTSSYEQYF; DNA: TGTGCCAGCAGCGTAGCAGGGACTAGTTCCTACGAGCAGTACTTC; size: .; D: TRBD2; J: TRBJ2-7; V: TRBV9
CDR3: CASSHGGTGDEQYF; DNA: TGTGCCAGCAGCCACGGGGGAACAGGGGATGAGCAGTACTTC; size: .; D: .; J: TRBJ2-7; V: TRBV14
CDR3: CASSEEREEWETQYF; DNA: TGTGCCAGCAGTGAGGAGCGGGAGGAGTGGGAGACCCAGTACTTC; size: .; D: TRBD2; J: TRBJ2-5; V: TRBV2
CDR3: CASSFYGQAYEQYF; DNA: TGTGCCAGCAGCTTTTACGGACAGGCCTACGAGCAGTACTTC; size: .; D: TRBD1; J: TRBJ2-7; V: TRBV5-4
CDR3: CASSRAPPAHEQFF; DNA: TGTGCCAGCAGCCGCGCACCCCCGGCGCATGAGCAGTTCTTC; size: .; D: .; J: TRBJ2-1; V: TRBV5-5
CDR3: CAIRTKLAGRDEQYF; DNA: TGTGCCATCAGGACAAAACTAGCGGGAAGGGACGAGCAGTACTTC; size: .; D: TRBD2; J: TRBJ2-7; V: TRBV10-3
CDR3: CASSLGSGGAFTGELFF; DNA: TGCGCCAGCAGCTTGGGGAGCGGGGGGGCCTTCACCGGGGAGCTGTTTTTT; size: .; D: TRBD2; J: TRBJ2-2; V: TRBV5-1
CDR3: CASSLVVTGGRAEAFF; DNA: TGTGCCAGCAGCTTAGTAGTCACAGGGGGCAGGGCTGAAGCTTTCTTT; size: .; D: TRBD1; J: TRBJ1-1; V: TRBV7-9
CDR3: CASSIQPGIQETQYF; DNA: TGTGCCAGTAGTATTCAGCCCGGGATACAAGAGACCCAGTACTTC; size: .; D: .; J: TRBJ2-5; V: TRBV19
CDR3: CASKGGVSYEQYF; DNA: TGTGCCAGCAAGGGGGGGGTCTCCTACGAGCAGTACTTC; size: .; D: .; J: TRBJ2-7; V: TRBV2
CDR3: CASSRRRDTWGAVF; DNA: TGTGCCAGCAGTAGGCGACGGGACACCTGGGGAGCTGTTTTT; size: .; D: .; J: TRBJ2-2; V: TRBV27
CDR3: CASSLQLYNEQFF; DNA: TGTGCCAGCAGCTTACAACTCTACAATGAGCAGTTCTTC; size: once; D: .; J: TRBJ2-1; V: TRBV7-6
CDR3: CASSFHGETYEQYF; DNA: TGTGCCAGCAGTTTTCATGGGGAGACCTACGAGCAGTACTTC; size: .; D: .; J: TRBJ2-7; V: TRBV28
CDR3: CASSFSGTSGGDTDTQYF; DNA: TGTGCCAGCAGCTTTTCCGGGACTAGCGGGGGGGACACAGATACGCAGTATTTT; size: .; D: TRBD2; J: TRBJ2-3; V: TRBV7-3
CDR3: CASSPRVAGTHNEQFF; DNA: TGTGCCAGCAGCCCTAGGGTGGCCGGGACCCACAATGAGCAGTTCTTC; size: .; D: .; J: TRBJ2-1; V: TRBV11-3
CDR3: CASSQTGQGDEKLFF; DNA: TGTGCCAGCAGCCAAACGGGACAGGGAGATGAAAAACTGTTTTTT; size: few; D: TRBD1; J: TRBJ1-4; V: TRBV28
CDR3: CASSQGAAPGQGDSPLHF; DNA: TGTGCCAGCAGCCAAGGGGCTGCCCCGGGACAGGGTGATTCACCCCTCCACTTT; size: once; D: TRBD1; J: TRBJ1-6; V: TRBV4-2
CDR3: CASSFLGTGFLEQFF; DNA: TGTGCCAGCAGCTTCCTCGGGACAGGGTTTTTGGAGCAGTTCTTC; size: .; D: TRBD1; J: TRBJ2-1; V: TRBV13
CDR3: CASSGRGQLEAFF; DNA: TGTGCCAGTAGTGGCCGGGGCCAGCTCGAAGCTTTCTTT; size: few; D: .; J: TRBJ1-1; V: TRBV19
CDR3: CASSESTGNFSPLHF; DNA: TGCGCCAGCAGTGAGTCTACAGGGAATTTTTCACCCCTCCACTTT; size: few; D: .; J: TRBJ1-6; V: TRBV10-1
CDR3: CASSPGGAGGAGNEQFF; DNA: TGTGCCAGCAGCCCGGGGGGAGCGGGAGGGGCTGGCAATGAGCAGTTCTTC; size: .; D: TRBD2; J: TRBJ2-1; V: TRBV9
CDR3: CASSQDPQQGPSNQPQHF; DNA: TGCGCCAGCAGCCAAGATCCCCAACAGGGCCCGAGCAATCAGCCCCAGCATTTT; size: .; D: .; J: TRBJ1-5; V: TRBV4-1
CDR3: CASSFPGLAGGPSSYEQYF; DNA: TGTGCCAGCAGCTTCCCGGGACTAGCGGGAGGGCCGAGCTCCTACGAGCAGTACTTC; size: .; D: TRBD2; J: TRBJ2-7; V: TRBV7-9
CDR3: CASRSGISYEQYF; DNA: TGTGCCAGCCGGTCGGGGATCTCCTACGAGCAGTACTTC; size: once; D: .; J: TRBJ2-7; V: TRBV2
CDR3: CASSLVGGELFF; DNA: TGTGCCAGCAGCTTAGTTGGCGGGGAGCTGTTTTTT; size: few; D: .; J: TRBJ2-2; V: TRBV7-8
CDR3: CASSWRGVGQETQYF; DNA: TGTGCCAGCAGCTGGCGTGGGGTTGGCCAAGAGACCCAGTACTTC; size: medium-sized; D: .; J: TRBJ2-5; V: TRBV5-8
CDR3: CASSYGAGELFF; DNA: TGTGCCAGCAGTTATGGGGCCGGGGAGCTGTTTTTT; size: .; D: .; J: TRBJ2-2; V: TRBV6-5